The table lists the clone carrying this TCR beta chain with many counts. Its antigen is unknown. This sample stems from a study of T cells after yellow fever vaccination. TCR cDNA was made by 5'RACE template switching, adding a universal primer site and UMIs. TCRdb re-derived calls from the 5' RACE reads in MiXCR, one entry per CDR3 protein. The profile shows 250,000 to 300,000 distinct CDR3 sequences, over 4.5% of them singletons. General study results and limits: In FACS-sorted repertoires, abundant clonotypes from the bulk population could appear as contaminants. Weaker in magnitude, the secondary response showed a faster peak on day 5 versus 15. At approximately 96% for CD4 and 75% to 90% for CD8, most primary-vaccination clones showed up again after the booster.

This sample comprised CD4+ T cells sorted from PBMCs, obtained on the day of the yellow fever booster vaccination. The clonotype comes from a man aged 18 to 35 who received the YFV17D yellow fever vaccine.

CDR3 sequence reads: CASSLGQYNEQFF. DNA of the CDR3: TGCGCCAGCAGCTTAGGCCAGTACAATGAGCAGTTCTTC. The chain links TRBV5-1 to TRBJ2-1, with D uncertain. The length of the CDR3 is 13 residues. Germline V lookup: CDR1 SGHRS, CDR2 YFSETQ. V was pared by 2 bases and J by 4 bases, with 7 bases between.